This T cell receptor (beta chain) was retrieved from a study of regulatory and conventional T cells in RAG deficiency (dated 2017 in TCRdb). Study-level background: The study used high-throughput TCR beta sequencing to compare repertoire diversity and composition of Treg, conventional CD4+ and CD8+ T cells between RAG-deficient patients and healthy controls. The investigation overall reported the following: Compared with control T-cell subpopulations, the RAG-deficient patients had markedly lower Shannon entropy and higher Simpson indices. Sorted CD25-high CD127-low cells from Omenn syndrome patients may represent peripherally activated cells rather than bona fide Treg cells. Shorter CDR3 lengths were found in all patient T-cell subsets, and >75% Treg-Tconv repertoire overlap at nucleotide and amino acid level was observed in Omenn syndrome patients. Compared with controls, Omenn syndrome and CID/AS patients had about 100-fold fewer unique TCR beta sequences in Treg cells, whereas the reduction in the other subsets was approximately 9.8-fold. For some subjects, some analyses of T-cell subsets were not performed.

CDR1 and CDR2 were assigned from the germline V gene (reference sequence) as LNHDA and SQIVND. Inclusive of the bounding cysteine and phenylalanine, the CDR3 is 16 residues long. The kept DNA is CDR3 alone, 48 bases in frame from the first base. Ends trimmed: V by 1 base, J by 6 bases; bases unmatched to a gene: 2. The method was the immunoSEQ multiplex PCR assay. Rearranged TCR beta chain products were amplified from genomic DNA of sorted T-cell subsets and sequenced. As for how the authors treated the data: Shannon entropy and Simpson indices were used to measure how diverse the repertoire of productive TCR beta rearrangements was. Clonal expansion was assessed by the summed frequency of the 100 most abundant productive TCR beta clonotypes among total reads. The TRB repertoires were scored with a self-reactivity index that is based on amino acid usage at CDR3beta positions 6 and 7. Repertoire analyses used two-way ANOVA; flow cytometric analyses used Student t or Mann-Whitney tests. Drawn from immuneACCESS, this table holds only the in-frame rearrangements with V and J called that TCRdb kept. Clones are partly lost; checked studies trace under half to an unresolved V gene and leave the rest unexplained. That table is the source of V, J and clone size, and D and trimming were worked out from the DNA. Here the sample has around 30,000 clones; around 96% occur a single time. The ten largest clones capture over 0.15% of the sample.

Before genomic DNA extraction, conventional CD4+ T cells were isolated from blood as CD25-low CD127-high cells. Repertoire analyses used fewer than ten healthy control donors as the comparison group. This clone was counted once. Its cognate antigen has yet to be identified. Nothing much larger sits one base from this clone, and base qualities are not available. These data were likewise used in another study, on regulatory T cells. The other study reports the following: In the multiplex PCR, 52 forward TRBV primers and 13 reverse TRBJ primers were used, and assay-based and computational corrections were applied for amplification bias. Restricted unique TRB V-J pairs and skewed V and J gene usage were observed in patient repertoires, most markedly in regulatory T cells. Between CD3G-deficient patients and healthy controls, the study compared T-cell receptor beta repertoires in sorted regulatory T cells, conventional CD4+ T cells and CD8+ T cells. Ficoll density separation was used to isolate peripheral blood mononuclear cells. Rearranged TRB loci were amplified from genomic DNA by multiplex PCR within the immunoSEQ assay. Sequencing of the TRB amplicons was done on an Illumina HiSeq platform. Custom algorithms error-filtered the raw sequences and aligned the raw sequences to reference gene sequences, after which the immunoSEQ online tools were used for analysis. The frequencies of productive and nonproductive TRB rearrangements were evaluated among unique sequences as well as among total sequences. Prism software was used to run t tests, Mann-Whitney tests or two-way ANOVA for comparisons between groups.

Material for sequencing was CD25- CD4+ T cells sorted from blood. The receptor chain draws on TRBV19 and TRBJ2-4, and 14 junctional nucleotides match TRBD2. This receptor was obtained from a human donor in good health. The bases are TGTGCCAGTAGTATAGGCGGACTAGCGGGGGGAAACATTCAGTACTTC. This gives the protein CASSIGGLAGGNIQYF. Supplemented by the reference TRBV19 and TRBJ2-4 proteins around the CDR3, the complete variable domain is DGGITQSPKYLFRKEGQNVTLSCEQNLNHDAMYWYRQDPGQGLRLIYYSQIVNDFQKGDIAEGYSVSREKKESFPLTVTSAQKNPTAFYLCASSIGGLAGGNIQYFGAGTRLSVL.